Given below is one T cell receptor (beta chain) in context. The use of a sample-barcoded 5' primer and a J-beta primer mix characterized a second PCR of about 7 to 12 cycles. TCRdb reanalysed the 5' RACE reads using MiXCR and keeps one entry per CDR3 protein. This table has about 830,000 distinct CDR3 sequences, 58% appearing once. The sample originates from a study of blood T cells in healthy people across ages. This CDR3 comprises 13 residues. V shed 2 bases and J shed 8 bases, with 12 bases lying between them. Germline lookup yields CDR1 MNHNS and CDR2 SASEGT. This TCR derives from a man aged 25-45 years in good health. The rearrangement joins TRBV6-1 to TRBJ1-2; tentatively, D is TRBD1 (5 bases). Sequencing was done on a sample of blood. The CDR3 DNA follows: TGTGCCAGCAGTGAAAGGGACGCCTGGGGCTACACCTTC. Translation gives CASSERDAWGYTF.